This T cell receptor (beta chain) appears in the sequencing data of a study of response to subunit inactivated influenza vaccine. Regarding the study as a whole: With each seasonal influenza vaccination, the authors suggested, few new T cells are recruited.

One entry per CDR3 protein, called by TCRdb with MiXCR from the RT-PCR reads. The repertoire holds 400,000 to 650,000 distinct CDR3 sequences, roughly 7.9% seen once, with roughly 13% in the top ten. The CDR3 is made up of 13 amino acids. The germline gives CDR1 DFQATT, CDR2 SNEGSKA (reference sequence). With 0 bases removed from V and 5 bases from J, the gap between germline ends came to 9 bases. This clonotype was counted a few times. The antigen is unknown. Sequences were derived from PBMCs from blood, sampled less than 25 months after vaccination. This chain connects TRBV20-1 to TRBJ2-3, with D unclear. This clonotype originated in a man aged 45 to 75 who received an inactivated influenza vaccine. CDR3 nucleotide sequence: TGCAGTGCTAGAGATCGGCTGCAAGATACGCAGTATTTT. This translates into CSARDRLQDTQYF.